The present entry profiles one T cell receptor beta chain with its context. Its antigen is currently unknown. The data are from a study of chemoradiotherapy in HPV16-positive cancers. Regarding the study as a whole: During treatment, candidate HPV-specific clones and E7-related motifs expanded in tumor. Better recurrence-free survival went with HPV-responsive T-cell expansion in HPV16-positive patients. The functional HPV-specific definition rests on just a couple of HPV16-positive patients.

Samples were taken several times over chemoradiotherapy. This CDR3 has 16 amino acids. With 1 base clipped from V and 2 bases from J, the junction kept 6 bases outside the gene matches. Germline loops: CDR1 SGHTA, CDR2 FQGNSA. Profiling relied on immunoSEQ multiplex PCR, and the TCRdb table lists in-frame clones only, not all of them. The sample includes about 15,000 clones, more than 60% seen only once; the top ten take approximately 9.4%. The TCR was taken from a human donor with HPV-associated anogenital cancer. The rearrangement uses TRBV7-2 and TRBJ2-5, with 8 bases aligning to TRBD1. The sample was gathered from a patient who underwent chemoradiotherapy. The CDR3 reads CASSLGGWTGQETQYF. The CDR3 nucleotides are TGTGCCAGCAGCTTAGGGGGATGGACAGGGCAAGAGACCCAGTACTTC.